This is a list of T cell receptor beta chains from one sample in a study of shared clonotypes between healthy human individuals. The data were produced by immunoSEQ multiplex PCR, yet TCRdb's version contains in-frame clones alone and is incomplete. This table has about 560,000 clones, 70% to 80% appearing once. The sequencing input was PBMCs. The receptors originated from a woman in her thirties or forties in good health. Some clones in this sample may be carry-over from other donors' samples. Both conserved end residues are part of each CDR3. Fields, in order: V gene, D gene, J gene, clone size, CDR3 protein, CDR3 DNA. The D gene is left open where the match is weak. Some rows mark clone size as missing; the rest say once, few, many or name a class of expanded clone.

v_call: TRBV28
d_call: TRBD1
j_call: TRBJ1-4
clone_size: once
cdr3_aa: CASHGTVNEKLFF
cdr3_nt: TGTGCCAGCCATGGGACAGTTAATGAAAAACTGTTTTTT

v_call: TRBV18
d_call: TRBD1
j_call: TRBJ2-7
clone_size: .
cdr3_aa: CASSADRVLLEQYF
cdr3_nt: TGTGCCAGCTCAGCAGACAGGGTTCTGCTCGAGCAGTACTTC

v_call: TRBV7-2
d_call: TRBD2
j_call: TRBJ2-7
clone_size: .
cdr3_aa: CASSLTSGSYEQYF
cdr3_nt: TGTGCCAGCAGCTTAACTAGCGGGAGCTACGAGCAGTACTTC

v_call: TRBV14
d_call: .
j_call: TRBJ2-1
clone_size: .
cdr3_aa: CASSPAGIRTNEQFF
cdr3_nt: TGTGCCAGCAGCCCGGCGGGGATTCGGACCAATGAGCAGTTCTTC

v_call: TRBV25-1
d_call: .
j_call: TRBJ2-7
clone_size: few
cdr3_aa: CASSERGREQYF
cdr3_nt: TGTGCCAGCAGTGAGCGGGGGCGGGAGCAGTACTTC

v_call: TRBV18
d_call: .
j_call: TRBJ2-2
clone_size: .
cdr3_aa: CASSPPAQSDTGELFF
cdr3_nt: TGTGCCAGCTCACCACCGGCCCAATCGGACACCGGGGAGCTGTTTTTT

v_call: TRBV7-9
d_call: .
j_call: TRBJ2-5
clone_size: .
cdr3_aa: CASSRDNQETQYF
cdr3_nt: TGTGCCAGCAGCCGGGACAACCAAGAGACCCAGTACTTC

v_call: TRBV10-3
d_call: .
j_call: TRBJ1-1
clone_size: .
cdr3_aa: CATMGVRANTEAFF
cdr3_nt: TGTGCCACCATGGGGGTTAGGGCGAACACTGAAGCTTTCTTT

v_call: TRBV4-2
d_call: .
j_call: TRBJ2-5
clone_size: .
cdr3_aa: CASSESGDLGTQYF
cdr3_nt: TGTGCCAGCAGCGAGTCAGGGGACCTGGGGACCCAGTACTTC

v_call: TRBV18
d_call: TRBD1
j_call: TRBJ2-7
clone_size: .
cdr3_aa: CASSTRQGESYEQYF
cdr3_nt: TGTGCCAGCTCTACCCGACAGGGAGAGTCCTACGAGCAGTACTTC

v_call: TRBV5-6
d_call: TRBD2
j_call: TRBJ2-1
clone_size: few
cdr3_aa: CASSLEMGRELAYNEQFF
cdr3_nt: TGTGCCAGCAGCTTGGAGATGGGGCGGGAGCTGGCCTACAATGAGCAGTTCTTC

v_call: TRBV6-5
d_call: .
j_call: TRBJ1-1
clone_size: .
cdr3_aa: CASSYVGVTPNTEAFF
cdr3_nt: TGTGCCAGCAGTTACGTTGGGGTTACTCCGAACACTGAAGCTTTCTTT

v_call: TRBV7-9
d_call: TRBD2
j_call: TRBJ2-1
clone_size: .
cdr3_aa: CASSEGLAGGPGSYNEQFF
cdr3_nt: TGTGCCAGCAGCGAGGGACTAGCGGGAGGGCCGGGCTCCTACAATGAGCAGTTCTTC

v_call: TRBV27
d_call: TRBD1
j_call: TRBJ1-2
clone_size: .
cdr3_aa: CASRPDRVGGYTF
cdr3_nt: TGTGCCAGCAGACCGGACAGGGTCGGCGGCTACACCTTC

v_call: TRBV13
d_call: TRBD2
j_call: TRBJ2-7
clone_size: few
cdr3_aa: CASSFGGEVNYEQYF
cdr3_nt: TGTGCCAGCAGCTTTGGGGGGGAGGTTAACTACGAGCAGTACTTC

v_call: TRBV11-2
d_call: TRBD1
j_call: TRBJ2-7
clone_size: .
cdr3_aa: CASSQRDRGSYEQYF
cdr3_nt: TGTGCCAGCAGCCAACGGGACAGGGGGAGCTACGAGCAGTACTTC

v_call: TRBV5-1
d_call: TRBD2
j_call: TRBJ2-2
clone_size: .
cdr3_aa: CASSLGLAGASGELFF
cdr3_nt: TGCGCCAGCAGCTTGGGACTAGCGGGAGCCTCCGGGGAGCTGTTTTTT

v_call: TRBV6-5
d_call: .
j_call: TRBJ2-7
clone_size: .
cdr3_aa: CASSVGRFRDEQYF
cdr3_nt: TGTGCCAGCAGTGTAGGACGGTTCCGGGACGAGCAGTACTTC

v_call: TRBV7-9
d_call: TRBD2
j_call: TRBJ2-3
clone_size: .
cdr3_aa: CASSSLGLAGPSTDTQYF
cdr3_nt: TGTGCCAGCAGCTCCTTGGGACTAGCGGGTCCTAGCACAGATACGCAGTATTTT

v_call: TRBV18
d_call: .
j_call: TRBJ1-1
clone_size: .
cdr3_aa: CASSPQRTNTEAFF
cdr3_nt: TGTGCCAGCTCACCACAGAGAACGAACACTGAAGCTTTCTTT

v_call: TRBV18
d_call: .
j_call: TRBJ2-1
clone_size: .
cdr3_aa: CASSPAGYEQFF
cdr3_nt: TGTGCCAGCTCACCGGCGGGATATGAGCAGTTCTTC

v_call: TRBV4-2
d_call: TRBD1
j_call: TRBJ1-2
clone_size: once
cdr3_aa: CASSLPRQGYDYGYTF
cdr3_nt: TGTGCCAGCAGCCTTCCTAGACAGGGATACGACTATGGCTACACCTTC

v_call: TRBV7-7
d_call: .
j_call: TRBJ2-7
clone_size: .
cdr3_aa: CASAAWSGRQQYF
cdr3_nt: TGTGCTAGCGCAGCTTGGTCAGGGAGGCAGCAGTACTTC

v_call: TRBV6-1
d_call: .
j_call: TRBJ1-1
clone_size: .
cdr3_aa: CASNGDNTEAFF
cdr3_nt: TGTGCCAGCAATGGGGACAACACTGAAGCTTTCTTT

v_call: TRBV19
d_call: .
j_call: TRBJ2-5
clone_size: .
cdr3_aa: CASSMRQETQYF
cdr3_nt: TGTGCCAGTAGTATGCGCCAAGAGACCCAGTACTTC

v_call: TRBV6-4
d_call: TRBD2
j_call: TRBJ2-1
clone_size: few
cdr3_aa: CASSLAENNEQFF
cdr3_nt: TGTGCCAGCTCTCTAGCGGAAAACAATGAGCAGTTCTTC

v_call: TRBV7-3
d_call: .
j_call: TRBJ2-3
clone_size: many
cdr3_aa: CASSPLGPSTDTQYF
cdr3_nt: TGTGCCAGCAGCCCCCTGGGCCCTAGCACAGATACGCAGTATTTT

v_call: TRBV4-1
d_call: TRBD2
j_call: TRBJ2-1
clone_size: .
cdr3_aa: CASSQPSGRDNEQFF
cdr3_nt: TGCGCCAGCAGCCAGCCTAGCGGGAGAGACAATGAGCAGTTCTTC

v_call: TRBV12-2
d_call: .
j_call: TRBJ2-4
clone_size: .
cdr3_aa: CASRLAETGGPQKNIQYF
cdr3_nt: TGTGCAAGTCGCCTTGCGGAGACAGGGGGTCCACAAAAGAACATTCAGTACTTC

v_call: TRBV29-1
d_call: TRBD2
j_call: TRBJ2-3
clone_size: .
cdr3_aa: CSVWGGLRGSTDTQYF
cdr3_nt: TGCAGCGTCTGGGGGGGGTTGCGGGGAAGCACAGATACGCAGTATTTT

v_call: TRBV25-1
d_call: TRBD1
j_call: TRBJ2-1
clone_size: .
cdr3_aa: CASSVGTVNEQFF
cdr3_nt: TGTGCCAGCAGTGTCGGGACAGTGAATGAGCAGTTCTTC

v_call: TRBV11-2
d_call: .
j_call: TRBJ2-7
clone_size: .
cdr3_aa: CASSRTHGNGF
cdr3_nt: TGTGCCAGCAGCCGAACACACGGTAACGGCTTC

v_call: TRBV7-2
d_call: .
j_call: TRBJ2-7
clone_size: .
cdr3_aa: CASSPRAAASSYEQYF
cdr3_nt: TGTGCCAGCAGCCCCCGAGCCGCGGCCAGCTCCTACGAGCAGTACTTC

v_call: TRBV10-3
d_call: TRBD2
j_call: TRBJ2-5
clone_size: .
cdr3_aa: CAISEGLAGGETQYF
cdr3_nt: TGTGCCATCAGCGAGGGACTAGCGGGAGGGGAGACCCAGTACTTC

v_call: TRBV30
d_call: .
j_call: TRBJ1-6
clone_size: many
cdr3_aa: CAWSDLNSPLHF
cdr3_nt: TGTGCCTGGAGTGACCTTAATTCACCCCTCCACTTT

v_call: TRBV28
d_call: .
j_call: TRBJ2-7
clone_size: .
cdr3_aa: CASSLGTSAYEQYF
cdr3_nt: TGTGCCAGCAGTTTAGGTACTTCTGCCTACGAGCAGTACTTC

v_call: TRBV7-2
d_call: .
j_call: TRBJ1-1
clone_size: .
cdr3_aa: CASSLGGLGAFF
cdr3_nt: TGTGCCAGCAGCTTAGGGGGGCTTGGGGCTTTCTTT

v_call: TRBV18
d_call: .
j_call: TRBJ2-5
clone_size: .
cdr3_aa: CASSAPAAETQYF
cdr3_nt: TGTGCCAGCTCAGCCCCAGCTGCCGAGACCCAGTACTTC

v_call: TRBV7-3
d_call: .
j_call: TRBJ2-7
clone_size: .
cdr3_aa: CASSFGSSYEQYF
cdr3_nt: TGTGCCAGCAGCTTCGGGAGTTCCTACGAGCAGTACTTC

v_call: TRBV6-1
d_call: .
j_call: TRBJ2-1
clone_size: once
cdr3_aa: CASRRDFEQFF
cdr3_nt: TGTGCCAGCAGGAGGGACTTCGAGCAGTTCTTC

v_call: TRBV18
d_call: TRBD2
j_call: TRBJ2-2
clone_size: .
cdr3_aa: CASSPPLADLNTGELFF
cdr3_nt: TGTGCCAGCTCACCACCTCTAGCGGACCTTAACACCGGGGAGCTGTTTTTT

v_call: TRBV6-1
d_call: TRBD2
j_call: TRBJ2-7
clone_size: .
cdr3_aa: CASRLVTSGSFEQYF
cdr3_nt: TGTGCCAGCAGGCTGGTGACTAGCGGGAGTTTCGAGCAGTACTTC

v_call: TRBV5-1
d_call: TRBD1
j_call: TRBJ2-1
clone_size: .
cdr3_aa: CASSDRGVNNEQFF
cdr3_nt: TGCGCCAGCAGCGACAGGGGGGTAAACAATGAGCAGTTCTTC

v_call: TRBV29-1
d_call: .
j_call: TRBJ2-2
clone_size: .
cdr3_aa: CSAVWGDGNTGELFF
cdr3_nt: TGCAGCGCGGTCTGGGGGGACGGGAACACCGGGGAGCTGTTTTTT

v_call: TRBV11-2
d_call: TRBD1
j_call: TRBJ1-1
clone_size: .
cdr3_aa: CASSWTGATEAFF
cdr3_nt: TGTGCCAGCAGCTGGACAGGGGCCACTGAAGCTTTCTTT

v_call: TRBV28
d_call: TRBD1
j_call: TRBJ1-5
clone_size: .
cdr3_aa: CASSPSTGYSNQPQHF
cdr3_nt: TGTGCCAGCAGCCCTTCGACAGGGTATAGCAATCAGCCCCAGCATTTT

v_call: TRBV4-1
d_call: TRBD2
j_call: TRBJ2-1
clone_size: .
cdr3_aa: CASTETSAVNEQFF
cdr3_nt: TGCGCCAGCACCGAGACTAGCGCAGTCAATGAGCAGTTCTTC

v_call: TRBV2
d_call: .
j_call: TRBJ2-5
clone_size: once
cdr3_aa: CASRPTGHGETQYF
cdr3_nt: TGTGCCAGCAGGCCCACAGGTCACGGAGAGACCCAGTACTTC

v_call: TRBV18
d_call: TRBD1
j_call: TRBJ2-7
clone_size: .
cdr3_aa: CASSPRTGAYEQYF
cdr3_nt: TGTGCCAGCTCTCCACGGACAGGGGCCTACGAGCAGTACTTC